This T cell receptor (beta chain) is drawn from a study of cytomegalovirus exposure and HLA in healthy donors. Points from the study as a whole: Per a prior analysis, the majority of TCR beta V segments were productive roughly 90% or roughly 30% of the time.

This clone has just one count. The antigen is undetermined. The CDR3 totals 14 residues. V dropped 0 bases and J dropped 1 base, with 6 bases sitting between them. Germline CDR1 KGHSH, CDR2 LQKENI. Each donor was nominally healthy when sampled (though unrecorded immune exposures were likely). With 60 Vbeta and 13 Jbeta primers, the PCR was carried out. TCRdb's table, derived via immunoSEQ multiplex PCR, lists solely in-frame clones and lacks some. The data show over 200,000 clones, over 65% seen once. The J gene is TRBJ1-1, the V gene TRBV18, with a weak D call TRBD1 (6 bases). Sequencing was carried out using PBMCs. The receptor was isolated from a human donor in good health. The CDR3 bases are TGTGCCAGCTCACCACCGGGACAGAACACTGAAGCTTTCTTT. Residues: CASSPPGQNTEAFF.